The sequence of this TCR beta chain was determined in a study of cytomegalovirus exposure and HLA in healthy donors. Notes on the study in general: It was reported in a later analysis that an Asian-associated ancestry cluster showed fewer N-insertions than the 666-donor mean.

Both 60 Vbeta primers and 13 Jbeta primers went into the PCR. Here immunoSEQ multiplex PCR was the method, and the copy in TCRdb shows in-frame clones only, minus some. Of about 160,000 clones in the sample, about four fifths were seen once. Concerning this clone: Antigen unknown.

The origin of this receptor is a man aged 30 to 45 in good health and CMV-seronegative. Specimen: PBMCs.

CDR3 bases: TGTGCCAGCAGCGTAGCACGGACTAGCCCAGACAATGAGCAGTTCTTC. Encoded protein: CASSVARTSPDNEQFF. V usage is TRBV9 and J usage is TRBJ2-1, with 8 bases matching TRBD2. Germline CDR1 is SGDLS and CDR2 is YYNGEE. The V gene end was trimmed by 0 bases and the J gene end by 5 bases; junction bases not matched to a gene: 7. The CDR3 is 16 amino acids.